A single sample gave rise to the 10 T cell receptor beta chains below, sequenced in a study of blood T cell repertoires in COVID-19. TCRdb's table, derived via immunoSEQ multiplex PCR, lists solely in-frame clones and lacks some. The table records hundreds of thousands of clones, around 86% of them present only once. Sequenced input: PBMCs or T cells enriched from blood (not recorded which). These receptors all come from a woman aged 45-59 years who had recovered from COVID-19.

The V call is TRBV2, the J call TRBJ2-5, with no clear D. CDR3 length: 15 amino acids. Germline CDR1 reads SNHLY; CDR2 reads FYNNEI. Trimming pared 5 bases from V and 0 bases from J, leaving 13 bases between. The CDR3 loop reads CASSQLPEYQETQYF. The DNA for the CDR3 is TGTGCCAGCAGTCAACTACCGGAGTACCAAGAGACCCAGTACTTC.

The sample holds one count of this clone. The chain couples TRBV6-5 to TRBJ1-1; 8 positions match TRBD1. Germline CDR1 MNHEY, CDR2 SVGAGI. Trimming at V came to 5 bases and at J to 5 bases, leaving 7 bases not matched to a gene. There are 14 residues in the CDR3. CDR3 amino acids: CASSPGQGWTEAFF. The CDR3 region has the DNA TGTGCCAGCAGTCCTGGACAGGGCTGGACTGAAGCTTTCTTT.

In DNA form, the CDR3 reads TGTGCCAGCAGTCCTAGCGGGAGGGAGGGGGAGCTGTTTTTT. It specifies CASSPSGREGELFF. This chain uses TRBV7-2 with TRBJ2-2, with TRBD2 matching over 12 bases. V was clipped by 6 bases and J by 8 bases; unmatched bases: 4. This CDR3 contains 14 residues. The V gene's germline CDR1 is SGHTA and CDR2 FQGNSA.

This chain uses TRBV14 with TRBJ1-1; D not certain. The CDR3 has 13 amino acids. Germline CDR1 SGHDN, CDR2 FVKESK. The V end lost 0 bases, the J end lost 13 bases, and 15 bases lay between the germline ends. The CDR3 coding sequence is TGTGCCAGCAGCCAAGATTCCCGTCGTGAGGGTTTCTTT. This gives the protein CASSQDSRREGFF.

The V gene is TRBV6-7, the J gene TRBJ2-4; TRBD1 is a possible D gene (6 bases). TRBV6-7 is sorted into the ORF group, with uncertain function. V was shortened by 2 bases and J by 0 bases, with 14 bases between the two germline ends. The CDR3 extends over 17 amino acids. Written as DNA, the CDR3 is TGTGCCAGCAGTTACCCCGACAGGACCCTAGCCAAAAACATTCAGTACTTC. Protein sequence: CASSYPDRTLAKNIQYF.

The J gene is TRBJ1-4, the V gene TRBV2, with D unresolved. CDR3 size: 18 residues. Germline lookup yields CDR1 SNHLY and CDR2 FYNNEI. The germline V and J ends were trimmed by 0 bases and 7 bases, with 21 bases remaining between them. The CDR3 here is CASSEASGVIRAVEKLFF. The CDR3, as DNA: TGTGCCAGCAGTGAAGCCTCGGGAGTTATTAGGGCCGTTGAAAAACTGTTTTTT.

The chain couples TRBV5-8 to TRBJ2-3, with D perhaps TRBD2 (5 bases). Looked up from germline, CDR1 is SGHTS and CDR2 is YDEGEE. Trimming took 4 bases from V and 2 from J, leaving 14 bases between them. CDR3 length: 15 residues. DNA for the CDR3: TGTGCCAGCAGCAGATTAAGCGGACCCACAGATACGCAGTATTTT. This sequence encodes CASSRLSGPTDTQYF. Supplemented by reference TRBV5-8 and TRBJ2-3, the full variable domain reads EAGVTQSPTHLIKTRGQQATLRCSPISGHTSVYWYQQALGLGLQFLLWYDEGEERNRGNFPPRFSGRQFPNYSSELNVNALELEDSALYLCASSRLSGPTDTQYFGPGTRLTVL.

The CDR3 DNA is TGTGCCAGCAGTCTACCGGGACTAGCGAACAATGAGCAGTTCTTC. It codes for CASSLPGLANNEQFF. The V gene is TRBV28, the J gene TRBJ2-1, with TRBD2 matching 10 bases. The CDR3 is 15 amino acids. Trimming took 5 bases from V and 5 from J; bases not matched to a gene: 6. Germline CDR1 reads MDHEN; CDR2 reads SYDVKM.

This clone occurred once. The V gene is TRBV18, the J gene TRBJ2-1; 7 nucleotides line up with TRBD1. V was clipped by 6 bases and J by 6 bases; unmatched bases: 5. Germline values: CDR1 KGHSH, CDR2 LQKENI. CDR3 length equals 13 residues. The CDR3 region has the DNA TGTGCCAGCTCTACAGGGGATCGCAATGAGCAGTTCTTC. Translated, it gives CASSTGDRNEQFF. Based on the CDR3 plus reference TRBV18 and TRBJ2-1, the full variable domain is NAGVMQNPRHLVRRRGQEARLRCSPMKGHSHVYWYRQLPEEGLKFMVYLQKENIIDESGMPKERFSAEFPKEGPSILRIQQVVRGDSAAYFCASSTGDRNEQFFGPGTRLTVL.

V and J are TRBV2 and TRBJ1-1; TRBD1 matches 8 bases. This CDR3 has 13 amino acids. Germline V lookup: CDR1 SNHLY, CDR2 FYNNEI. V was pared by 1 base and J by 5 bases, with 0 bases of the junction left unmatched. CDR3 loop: CASSEGTGTEAFF. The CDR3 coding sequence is TGTGCCAGCAGTGAAGGGACAGGGACTGAAGCTTTCTTT.